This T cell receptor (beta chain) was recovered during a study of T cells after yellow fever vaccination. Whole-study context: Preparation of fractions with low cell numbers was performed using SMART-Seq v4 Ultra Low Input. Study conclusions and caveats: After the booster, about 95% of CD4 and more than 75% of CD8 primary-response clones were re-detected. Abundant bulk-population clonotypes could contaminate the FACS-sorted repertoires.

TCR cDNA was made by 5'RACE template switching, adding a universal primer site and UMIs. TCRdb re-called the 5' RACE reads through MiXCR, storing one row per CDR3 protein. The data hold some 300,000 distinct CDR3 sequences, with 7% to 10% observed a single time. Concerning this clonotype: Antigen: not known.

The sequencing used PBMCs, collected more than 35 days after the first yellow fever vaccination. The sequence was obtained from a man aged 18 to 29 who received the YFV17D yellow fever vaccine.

The DNA for the CDR3 is TGTGCCAGCAGCCAAAGCGCAGTGAACACTGAAGCTTTCTTT. It yields the protein CASSQSAVNTEAFF. The chain couples TRBV3-1 to TRBJ1-1; D unresolved. V was trimmed by 2 bases and J by 0 bases, leaving 7 bases between them. Per germline, CDR1 LGHDT and CDR2 YNNKEL (reference sequence). This CDR3 has 14 residues.